This T cell receptor (beta chain) comes out of a study of cytomegalovirus exposure and HLA in healthy donors. PCR employed 60 Vbeta and 13 Jbeta primers. Sequenced by immunoSEQ multiplex PCR; TCRdb stores in-frame clones only, minus some. The sample lists 85,000 to 90,000 clones; about 70% were seen once. Germline V CDR1 and CDR2: MGHDK, SYGVNS. This CDR3 spans 15 amino acids. J lost 10 bases, V lost 3 bases, and 8 bases had no gene match. Source material: PBMCs. V usage is TRBV25-1 and J usage is TRBJ2-1; TRBD2 matches 11 bases. The receptor's source is a man aged 25 to 40 in good health and CMV-seronegative. CDR3 residues: CASSDVAGGKPEQFF. Here the CDR3 DNA reads TGTGCCAGCAGTGATGTAGCGGGAGGGAAACCCGAGCAGTTCTTC. Variable domain in full (rest from reference TRBV25-1 and TRBJ2-1): EADIYQTPRYLVIGTGKKITLECSQTMGHDKMYWYQQDPGMELHLIHYSYGVNSTEKGDLSSESTVSRIRTEHFPLTLESARPSHTSQYLCASSDVAGGKPEQFFGPGTRLTVL.